This T cell receptor (beta chain) was sequenced for a study of T-cell reconstitution after alpha-beta-depleted transplantation in children. This clonotype was seen only a few times. Its matching antigen is unknown. Library preparation (for TCRbeta) was performed with unique molecular identifiers. TCRdb passed the PCR reads through MiXCR, listing each CDR3 protein once. The sample gives 65,000 to 75,000 distinct CDR3 sequences, roughly 4.9% of which show up once; about 19% is in the top ten. Germline loops: CDR1 SGHTS, CDR2 YDEGEE. Trimming pared 7 bases from V and 3 bases from J, leaving 18 bases between. The CDR3 covers 15 residues. Findings of the study overall: Alpha-beta T cells present about two months after transplant were reported to originate from several hundred expanded graft clones. Among T cells one year after transplant, newly produced cells accounted for most counts and diversity.

The chain couples TRBV5-8 to TRBJ2-3; TRBD2 is a possible D gene (5 bases). The source of this sequence is a boy less than two years old who had a stem cell transplant for acute myeloid leukemia, so the T cells may come from the graft donor. The material was PBMCs, mostly from graft donor cells, obtained 180 days after TCRalphabeta/CD19-depleted stem cell transplant. The CDR3 nucleotides are TGTGCCAGCGGCCCCCGATTGAGGGTAACAGATACGCAGTATTTT. Translation: CASGPRLRVTDTQYF.